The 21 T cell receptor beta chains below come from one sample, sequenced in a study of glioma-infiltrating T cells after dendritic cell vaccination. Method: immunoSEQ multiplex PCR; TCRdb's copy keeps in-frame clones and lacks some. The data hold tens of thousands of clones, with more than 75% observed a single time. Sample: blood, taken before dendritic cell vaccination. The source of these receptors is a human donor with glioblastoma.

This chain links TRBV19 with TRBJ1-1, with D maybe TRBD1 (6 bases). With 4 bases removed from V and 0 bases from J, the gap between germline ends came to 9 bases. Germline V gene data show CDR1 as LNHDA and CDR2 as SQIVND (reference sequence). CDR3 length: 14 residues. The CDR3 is CASSRGQVNTEAFF. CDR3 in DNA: TGTGCCAGTAGTAGGGGACAAGTGAACACTGAAGCTTTCTTT.

In DNA, the CDR3 is TGTGCCAGTAGTATCCGGACAGATTTAAGTAGCAATCAGCCCCAGCATTTT. Translating gives CASSIRTDLSSNQPQHF. The chain is built from TRBV19 and TRBJ1-5; a possible D gene is TRBD1 (6 bases). The CDR3 spans 17 residues. Between the trimmed V and J ends, which lost 3 bases and 0 bases, there was a span of 15 bases. From germline, CDR1 is LNHDA and CDR2 SQIVND (reference sequence).

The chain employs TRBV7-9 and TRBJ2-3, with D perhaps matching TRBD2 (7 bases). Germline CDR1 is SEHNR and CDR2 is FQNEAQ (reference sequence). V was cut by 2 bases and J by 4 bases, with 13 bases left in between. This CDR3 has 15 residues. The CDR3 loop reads CASSLFEGGADTQYF. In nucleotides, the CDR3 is TGTGCCAGCAGCTTATTCGAAGGGGGGGCAGATACGCAGTATTTT. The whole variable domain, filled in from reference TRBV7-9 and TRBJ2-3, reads DTGVSQNPRHKITKRGQNVTFRCDPISEHNRLYWYRQTLGQGPEFLTYFQNEAQLEKSRLLSDRFSAERPKGSFSTLEIQRTEQGDSAMYLCASSLFEGGADTQYFGPGTRLTVL.

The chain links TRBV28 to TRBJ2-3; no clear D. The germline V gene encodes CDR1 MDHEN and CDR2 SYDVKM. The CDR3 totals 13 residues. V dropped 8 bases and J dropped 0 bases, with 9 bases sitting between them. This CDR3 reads CASQDTSTDTQYF. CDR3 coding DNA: TGTGCCAGCCAGGATACGAGCACAGATACGCAGTATTTT.

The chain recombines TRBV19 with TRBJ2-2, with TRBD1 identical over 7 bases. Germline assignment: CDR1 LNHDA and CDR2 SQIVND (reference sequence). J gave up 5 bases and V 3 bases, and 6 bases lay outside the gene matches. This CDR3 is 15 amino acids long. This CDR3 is CASSIGTVLTGELFF. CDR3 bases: TGTGCCAGTAGTATCGGGACAGTTCTTACCGGGGAGCTGTTTTTT.

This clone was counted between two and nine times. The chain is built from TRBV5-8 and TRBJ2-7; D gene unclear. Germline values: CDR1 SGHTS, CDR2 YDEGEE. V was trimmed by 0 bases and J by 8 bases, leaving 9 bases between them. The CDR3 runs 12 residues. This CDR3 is CASSLASLKQYF. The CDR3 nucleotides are TGTGCCAGCAGCTTGGCCAGTCTCAAGCAGTACTTC.

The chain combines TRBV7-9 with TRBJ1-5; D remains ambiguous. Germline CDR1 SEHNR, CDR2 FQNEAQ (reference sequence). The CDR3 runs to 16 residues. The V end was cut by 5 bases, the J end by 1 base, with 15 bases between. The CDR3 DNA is TGTGCCAGCAGCCCCATGCGGTTTACCAGCAATCAGCCCCAGCATTTT. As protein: CASSPMRFTSNQPQHF.

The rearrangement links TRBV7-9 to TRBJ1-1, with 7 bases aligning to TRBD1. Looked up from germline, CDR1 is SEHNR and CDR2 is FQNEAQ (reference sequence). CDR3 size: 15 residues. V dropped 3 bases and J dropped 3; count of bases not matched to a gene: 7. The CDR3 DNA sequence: TGTGCCAGCAGCTTCTTACAGGGGACGGACACTGAAGCTTTCTTT. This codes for CASSFLQGTDTEAFF.

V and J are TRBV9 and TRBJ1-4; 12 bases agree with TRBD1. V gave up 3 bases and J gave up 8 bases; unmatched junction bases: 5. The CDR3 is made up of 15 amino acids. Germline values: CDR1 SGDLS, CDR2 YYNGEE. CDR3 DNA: TGTGCCAGCAGCGATTCCGGGACAGGGGGCGAAAAACTGTTTTTT. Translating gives CASSDSGTGGEKLFF. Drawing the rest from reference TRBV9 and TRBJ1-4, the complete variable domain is DSGVTQTPKHLITATGQRVTLRCSPRSGDLSVYWYQQSLDQGLQFLIQYYNGEERAKGNILERFSAQQFPDLHSELNLSSLELGDSALYFCASSDSGTGGEKLFFGSGTQLSVL.

This chain's CDR3 is CASSPRAGTYEQYF. The CDR3 DNA sequence: TGTGCCAGCAGCCCACGAGCAGGGACCTACGAGCAGTACTTC. V gene TRBV5-6 combines with J gene TRBJ2-7; TRBD1 might be the D (5 bases). Germline CDR1 SGHDT, CDR2 YYEEEE. The CDR3 sequence is 14 residues long. V lost 4 bases and J 2 bases, leaving 13 bases between the germline ends.

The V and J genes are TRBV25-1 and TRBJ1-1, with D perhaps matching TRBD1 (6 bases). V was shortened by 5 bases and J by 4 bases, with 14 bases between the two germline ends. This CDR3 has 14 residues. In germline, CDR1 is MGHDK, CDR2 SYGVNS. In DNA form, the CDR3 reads TGTGCCAGCAGTAAGGGGGGGCGGACCACTGAAGCTTTCTTT. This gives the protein CASSKGGRTTEAFF.

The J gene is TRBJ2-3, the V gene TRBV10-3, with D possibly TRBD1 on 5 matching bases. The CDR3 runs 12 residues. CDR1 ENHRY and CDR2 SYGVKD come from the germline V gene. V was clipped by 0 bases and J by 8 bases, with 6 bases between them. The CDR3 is CAISESQATQYF. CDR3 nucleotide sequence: TGTGCCATCAGTGAGTCACAGGCTACGCAGTATTTT.

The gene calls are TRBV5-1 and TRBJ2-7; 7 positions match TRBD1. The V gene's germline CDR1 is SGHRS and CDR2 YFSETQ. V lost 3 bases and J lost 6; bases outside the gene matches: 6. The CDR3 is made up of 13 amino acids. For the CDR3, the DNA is TGCGCCAGCAGCTCAGGACAGGACCTCGAGCAGTACTTC. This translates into CASSSGQDLEQYF.

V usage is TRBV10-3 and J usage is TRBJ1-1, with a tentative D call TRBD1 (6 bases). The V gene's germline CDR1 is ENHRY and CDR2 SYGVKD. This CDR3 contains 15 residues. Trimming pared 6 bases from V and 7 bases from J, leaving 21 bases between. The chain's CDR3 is CAISQRGAGRGEAFF. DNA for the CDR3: TGTGCCATCAGCCAGCGGGGGGCTGGGAGAGGTGAAGCTTTCTTT.

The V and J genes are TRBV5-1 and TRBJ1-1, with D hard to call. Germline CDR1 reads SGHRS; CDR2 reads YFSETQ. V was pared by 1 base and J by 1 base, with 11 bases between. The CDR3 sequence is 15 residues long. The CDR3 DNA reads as TGCGCCAGCAGCTTGTTCGGGATGTCGAACACTGAAGCTTTCTTT. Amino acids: CASSLFGMSNTEAFF. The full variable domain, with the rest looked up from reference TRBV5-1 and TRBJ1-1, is KAGVTQTPRYLIKTRGQQVTLSCSPISGHRSVSWYQQTPGQGLQFLFEYFSETQRNKGNFPGRFSGRQFSNSRSEMNVSTLELGDSALYLCASSLFGMSNTEAFFGQGTRLTVV.

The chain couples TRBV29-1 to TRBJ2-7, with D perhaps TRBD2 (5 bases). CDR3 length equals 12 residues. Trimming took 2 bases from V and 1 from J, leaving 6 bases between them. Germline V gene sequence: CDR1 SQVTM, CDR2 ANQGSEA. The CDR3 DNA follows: TGCAGCGTTGAAAGAGGGTCCTACGAGCAGTACTTC. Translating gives CSVERGSYEQYF.

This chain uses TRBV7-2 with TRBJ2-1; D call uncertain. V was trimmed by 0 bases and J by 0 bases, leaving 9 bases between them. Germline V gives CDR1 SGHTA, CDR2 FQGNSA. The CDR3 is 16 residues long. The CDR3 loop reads CASSLALTSSYNEQFF. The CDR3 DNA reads TGTGCCAGCAGCTTAGCCTTAACAAGCTCCTACAATGAGCAGTTCTTC.

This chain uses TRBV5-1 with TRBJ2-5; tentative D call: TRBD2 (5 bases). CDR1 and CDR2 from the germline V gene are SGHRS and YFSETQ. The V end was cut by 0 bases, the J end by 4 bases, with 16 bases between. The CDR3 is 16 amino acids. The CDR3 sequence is CASSLGLAYPIETQYF. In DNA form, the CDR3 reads TGCGCCAGCAGCTTGGGGCTAGCCTACCCAATAGAGACCCAGTACTTC.

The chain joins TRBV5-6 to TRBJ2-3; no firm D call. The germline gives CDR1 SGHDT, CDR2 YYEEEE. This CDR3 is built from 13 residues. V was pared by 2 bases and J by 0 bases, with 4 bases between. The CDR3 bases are TGTGCCAGCAGCTTCTCTAGCACAGATACGCAGTATTTT. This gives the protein CASSFSSTDTQYF.

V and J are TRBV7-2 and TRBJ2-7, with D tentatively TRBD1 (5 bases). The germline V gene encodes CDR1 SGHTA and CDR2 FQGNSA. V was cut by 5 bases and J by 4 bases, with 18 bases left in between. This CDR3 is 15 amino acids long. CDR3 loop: CASSPASKGLYEQYF. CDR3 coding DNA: TGTGCCAGCAGCCCCGCGTCCAAGGGGTTGTACGAGCAGTACTTC.

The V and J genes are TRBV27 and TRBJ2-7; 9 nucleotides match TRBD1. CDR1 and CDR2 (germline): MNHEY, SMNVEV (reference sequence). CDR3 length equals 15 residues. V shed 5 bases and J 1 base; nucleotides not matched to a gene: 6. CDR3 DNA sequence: TGTGCCAGCAGTCTGGCCGGGACAGGGTCCTACGAGCAGTACTTC. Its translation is CASSLAGTGSYEQYF.